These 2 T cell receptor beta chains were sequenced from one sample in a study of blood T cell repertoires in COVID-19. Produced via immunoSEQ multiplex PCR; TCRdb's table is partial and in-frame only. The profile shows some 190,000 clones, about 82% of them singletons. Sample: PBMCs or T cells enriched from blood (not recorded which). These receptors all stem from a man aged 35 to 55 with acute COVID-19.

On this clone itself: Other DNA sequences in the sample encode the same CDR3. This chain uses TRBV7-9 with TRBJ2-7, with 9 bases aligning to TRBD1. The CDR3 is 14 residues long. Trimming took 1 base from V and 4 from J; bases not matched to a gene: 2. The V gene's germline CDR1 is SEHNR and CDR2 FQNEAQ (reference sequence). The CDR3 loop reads CASSLGQGVYEQYF. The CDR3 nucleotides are TGTGCCAGCAGCTTAGGACAGGGGGTGTACGAGCAGTACTTC.

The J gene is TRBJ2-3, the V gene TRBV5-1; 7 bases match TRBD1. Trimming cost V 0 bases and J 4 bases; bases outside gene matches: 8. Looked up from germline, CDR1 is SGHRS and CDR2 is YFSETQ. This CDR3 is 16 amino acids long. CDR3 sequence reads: CASSLVVRQGADTQYF. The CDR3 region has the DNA TGCGCCAGCAGCTTGGTCGTCCGACAGGGAGCAGATACGCAGTATTTT.